Included here is one TCR beta chain sequence, with context. During active infection, Seattle patients enrolled and were then monitored through disease. The data belong to a study of blood T cell repertoires in COVID-19. On the study more broadly: Acute and convalescent COVID-19 specimens originated in the United States, Italy and Spain. PBMCs, B-cell-depleted T cells, or T cells provided the cDNA or gDNA that made up the material.

In the original processing: From reference gene primer amplification, estimates of nucleated cell counts were derived. Sequencing used immunoSEQ multiplex PCR; TCRdb keeps in-frame clones, though not all of them. The V and J calls and clone size are taken from that table; D and trimming were inferred from the DNA. The table includes 70,000 to 100,000 clones, around nine tenths detected once. The CDR3 contains 12 residues. Trimming cost V 7 bases and J 10 bases; bases outside gene matches: 9. The sample taken for sequencing was peripheral blood. V and J are TRBV12-3 or TRBV12-4 and TRBJ1-1; 7 nucleotides line up with TRBD1. The TCR comes from a woman in her fifties or sixties with COVID-19, enrolled during active disease. CDR3 region: CASNKGTVGAFF. The CDR3, as DNA: TGTGCCAGCAATAAAGGGACAGTTGGAGCTTTCTTT.